These 5 T cell receptor beta chains were all obtained from the same sample, sequenced in a study of metastatic and nonmetastatic thyroid tumors. All patients were untreated before thyroid surgery. TCRdb re-called the PCR reads with MiXCR. The sample carries almost 35,000 clones, over 15% recorded once. Material: blood. The receptors originated from a female donor with papillary thyroid cancer or a benign thyroid nodule (not recorded which). Some clones in this sample may be carry-over from other donors' samples.

At least ten counts were recorded for this clone. A read error may explain this, as a much larger clone is one base away. The DNA is omitted, as the CDR3 cannot be located on it reliably, and the CDR3 follows TCRdb's listing. The V and J genes are TRBV5-6 and TRBJ1-2; the tabulated D call, TRBD1, remains unverified against the DNA. Counting both end residues, the CDR3 totals 14 amino acids. The germline V gene has CDR1 SGHDT and CDR2 YYEEEE. CDR3 loop: CASSFGQGAPGHTF.

This clone has at least ten counts. V gene TRBV3-1 combines with J gene TRBJ2-5; 9 bases are a match to TRBD2. The CDR3 has 17 residues. CDR1 is LGHDT and CDR2 is YNNKEL in the germline V gene (reference sequence). The J segment lost 1 base and the V segment lost 5 bases, leaving 11 bases of the junction unmatched. The CDR3 sequence: CASSGRRVAGVQETQYF. The DNA for the CDR3 is TGTGCCAGCAGCGGCCGCAGGGTAGCGGGAGTCCAAGAGACCCAGTACTTC.

Many counts were recorded for this clone. The V call is TRBV20-1, the J call TRBJ2-7, with TRBD2 matching over 9 bases. V lost 1 base, J lost 2 bases, and 6 bases stayed unmatched. Germline lookup yields CDR1 DFQATT and CDR2 SNEGSKA (reference sequence). The CDR3 runs to 15 residues. The CDR3 DNA is TGCAGTGCTAGAGGGGAGCTAGCGGGACCCTACGAGCAGTACTTC. It translates to CSARGELAGPYEQYF.

In this sample, this clone turned up many times. The chain recombines TRBV19 with TRBJ2-3, with TRBD2 matching 11 bases. With V trimmed by 6 bases and J by 4 bases, 3 bases remained unmatched. In germline, CDR1 is LNHDA, CDR2 SQIVND (reference sequence). CDR3 length equals 14 residues. The CDR3 nucleotides read TGTGCCAGTAGAACTAGCGGGAGCGCAGATACGCAGTATTTT. Protein: CASRTSGSADTQYF. The variable domain in full, with the rest retrieved from reference TRBV19 and TRBJ2-3, is DGGITQSPKYLFRKEGQNVTLSCEQNLNHDAMYWYRQDPGQGLRLIYYSQIVNDFQKGDIAEGYSVSREKKESFPLTVTSAQKNPTAFYLCASRTSGSADTQYFGPGTRLTVL.

This clone has a count of ten or more. The rearrangement uses TRBV7-9 and TRBJ2-7; 7 bases match TRBD2. J was trimmed by 1 base and V by 4 bases; bases with no gene match: 4. Germline V gene data show CDR1 as SEHNR and CDR2 as FQNEAQ (reference sequence). The CDR3 sequence is 14 residues long. The DNA for the CDR3 is TGTGCCAGCAGCTCGGCTAGCGGATCCTACGAGCAGTACTTC. Protein: CASSSASGSYEQYF.